The 21 T cell receptor beta chains listed next were all sequenced from one sample in a study of blood T cell repertoires in COVID-19. Generated by immunoSEQ multiplex PCR, the TCRdb table keeps only in-frame clones and is missing some. Here the sample spans 150,000 to 200,000 clones, 89% being singletons. Sequencing input: PBMCs or T cells enriched from blood (not recorded which). These receptors were collected from a woman between 18 and 29 years old who had recovered from COVID-19.

This sequence joins TRBV27 and TRBJ2-7; D is undetermined. This CDR3 region has 14 residues. The germline V gene has CDR1 MNHEY and CDR2 SMNVEV (reference sequence). The germline V and J ends were trimmed by 2 bases and 0 bases, with 8 bases remaining between them. The CDR3 spells CASSLTSYSYEQYF. CDR3 DNA: TGTGCCAGCAGTTTAACTTCTTACTCCTACGAGCAGTACTTC.

V and J are TRBV29-1 and TRBJ2-1, with D perhaps TRBD1 (6 bases). Trimming pared 3 bases from V and 9 bases from J, leaving 12 bases between. CDR3 length equals 12 residues. CDR1 and CDR2 from the germline V gene are SQVTM and ANQGSEA. This CDR3 reads CSVDGGGGEQFF. DNA for the CDR3: TGCAGCGTTGATGGGGGCGGCGGTGAGCAGTTCTTC.

V and J are TRBV27 and TRBJ2-1; 12 bases are a match to TRBD2. This CDR3 has 15 residues. The trim removed 5 bases at V and 6 bases at J, leaving 5 bases unmatched. The germline V gene has CDR1 MNHEY and CDR2 SMNVEV (reference sequence). The DNA for the CDR3 is TGTGCCAGCAGTCCAGGGACTAGCGGGCTCAATGAGCAGTTCTTC. This translates into CASSPGTSGLNEQFF.

About this clone: At the DNA level, this CDR3 is encoded by other sequences in the same sample as well. The CDR3 DNA reads as TGTGCCAGCAGTTCGTTCTACGAGCAGTACTTC. Its protein product is CASSSFYEQYF. The rearrangement links TRBV28 to TRBJ2-7; no firm D call. V was cut by 4 bases and J by 3 bases, with 4 bases left in between. This CDR3 is built from 11 residues. Germline V CDR1 and CDR2: MDHEN, SYDVKM.

The chain combines TRBV4-1 with TRBJ1-5; no reliable D call. From germline, CDR1 is MGHRA and CDR2 YSYEKL. Trimming left V 0 bases short and J 8 bases short, with 11 bases between. The CDR3 runs 14 residues. The CDR3 sequence: CASSQDPRVKPQHF. In nucleotides, the CDR3 is TGCGCCAGCAGCCAAGATCCGCGGGTTAAGCCCCAGCATTTT.

The chain joins TRBV14 to TRBJ2-7, with D uncertain. Germline V gives CDR1 SGHDN, CDR2 FVKESK. The CDR3 loop spans 11 amino acids. V lost 3 bases, J lost 2 bases, and 2 bases lay in between. CDR3 sequence: CASSHTYEQYF. The CDR3 DNA follows: TGTGCCAGCAGCCATACCTACGAGCAGTACTTC.

V gene TRBV19 combines with J gene TRBJ1-2; D is undetermined. Trimming stripped 3 bases from V and 4 bases from J, with 9 bases between. This CDR3 is 13 amino acids long. Germline V lookup: CDR1 LNHDA, CDR2 SQIVND (reference sequence). The CDR3: CASSIAGGYGYTF. The CDR3 DNA is TGTGCCAGTAGTATCGCCGGAGGCTATGGCTACACCTTC.

The chain joins TRBV6-5 to TRBJ1-1; the D gene is possibly TRBD1 (6 bases). The CDR3 consists of 13 residues. Germline V lookup: CDR1 MNHEY, CDR2 SVGAGI. Trimming shortened V by 5 bases and J by 6 bases, and 13 bases separated the two germline ends. The CDR3 loop is CASSPIQGAEAFF. Written as DNA, the CDR3 is TGTGCCAGCAGTCCAATACAGGGAGCTGAAGCTTTCTTT.

The rearrangement joins TRBV21-1 to TRBJ2-7; the table's D call of TRBD1 was not tested on the DNA. TRBV21-1 counts as a pseudogene. The CDR3 sequence is 16 residues long. This chain's CDR3 is CASSNLKGTGNYEQYF. As DNA, the CDR3 is TGTGCCAGCAGCAACTTAAAAGGGACAGGGAACTACGAGCAGTACTTC.

This chain connects TRBV12-1 to TRBJ2-3; the table assigns TRBD2, which was not confirmed against the DNA. TRBV12-1 is a documented pseudogene. The CDR3 runs to 15 residues. CDR3 amino acids: CASSAGTPTTDTQYF. The CDR3 DNA reads TGTGCCAGCAGCGCCGGGACTCCAACAACAGATACGCAGTATTTT.

V and J are TRBV30 and TRBJ2-3; tentative D call: TRBD2 (5 bases). The CDR3 length is 17 residues. V gave up 3 bases and J gave up 3 bases, with 22 bases separating them. Germline V gives CDR1 GTSNPN, CDR2 SVGIG (reference sequence). CDR3 amino acids: CAWSPGWSARGTDTQYF. The CDR3 region has the DNA TGTGCCTGGAGCCCGGGGTGGAGCGCCAGAGGGACAGATACGCAGTATTTT.

The genes are TRBV28 and TRBJ1-6; possible D gene TRBD1, 5 bases. This CDR3 is 14 amino acids long. The V end lost 7 bases, the J end lost 7 bases, and 14 bases lay between the germline ends. Germline CDR1 is MDHEN and CDR2 is SYDVKM. CDR3 in amino acids: CASKNLGGNSPLHF. The CDR3 nucleotides are TGTGCCAGCAAAAACTTGGGGGGGAATTCACCCCTCCACTTT.

The gene calls are TRBV9 and TRBJ1-4; TRBD1 matches 9 bases. J lost 6 bases, V lost 6 bases, and 9 bases had no gene match. This CDR3 contains 15 residues. Germline V gene lookup returns CDR1 SGDLS and CDR2 YYNGEE. In nucleotides, the CDR3 is TGTGCCAGCAACTCCGATGGGACAGGGTATGAAAAACTGTTTTTT. Its protein product is CASNSDGTGYEKLFF.

The rearrangement uses TRBV6-1 and TRBJ2-3, with TRBD2 matching over 10 bases. The CDR3 has 15 amino acids. Per germline, CDR1 MNHNS and CDR2 SASEGT. V shed 6 bases, J shed 0 bases, and the junction held 3 bases outside the gene matches. The CDR3 region is CASRTTSGSTDTQYF. In DNA form, the CDR3 reads TGTGCCAGCAGGACGACTAGCGGGAGCACAGATACGCAGTATTTT.

Here the CDR3 DNA reads TGTGCCAGCAGTGAAGACAGGGGTAGCGGTCAGCCCCAGCATTTT. It specifies CASSEDRGSGQPQHF. This chain joins TRBV6-1 and TRBJ1-5; 7 bases are shared with TRBD1. The V gene's germline CDR1 is MNHNS and CDR2 SASEGT. Trimming removed 1 base from V and 6 bases from J; junction bases left unmatched: 6. There are 15 residues in the CDR3.

The rearrangement joins TRBV27 to TRBJ2-2; TRBD2 agrees at 8 bases. V trimming: 5 bases; J trimming: 7 bases; junction bases outside the gene matches: 9. There are 15 residues in the CDR3. Germline V gene data show CDR1 as MNHEY and CDR2 as SMNVEV (reference sequence). The DNA of the CDR3 is TGTGCCAGCAGTCCCAGCGGGAGTCGGAACGGGGAGCTGTTTTTT. Its protein product is CASSPSGSRNGELFF.

V is TRBV27 and J is TRBJ2-7; 9 bases map to TRBD1. Germline V gene lookup returns CDR1 MNHEY and CDR2 SMNVEV (reference sequence). This CDR3 has 15 residues. Trimming at V came to 4 bases and at J to 1 base, leaving 5 bases not matched to a gene. The chain's CDR3 is CASSSQGAYSYEQYF. The CDR3, as DNA: TGTGCCAGCAGTTCACAGGGGGCCTATTCCTACGAGCAGTACTTC.

In nucleotides, the CDR3 is TGTGCCAGCAGTCCTGGGACAGCTGGGAACGAGCAGTACTTC. Residues: CASSPGTAGNEQYF. This chain uses TRBV27 with TRBJ2-7; 7 nucleotides line up with TRBD1. The V gene's germline CDR1 is MNHEY and CDR2 SMNVEV (reference sequence). The CDR3 has 14 amino acids. J was trimmed by 5 bases and V by 5 bases; bases with no gene match: 9.

The chain employs TRBV19 and TRBJ2-1, with 9 bases matching TRBD1. The V and J ends lost 5 bases and 6 bases, in that order; junction bases with no gene match: 8. The CDR3 is 15 residues long. The germline CDR1 and CDR2 sequences are LNHDA and SQIVND (reference sequence). This chain's CDR3 is CASSFPGQGINEQFF. The CDR3 region has the DNA TGTGCCAGTAGTTTTCCGGGACAGGGAATCAATGAGCAGTTCTTC. Complete variable domain (other parts from reference TRBV19 and TRBJ2-1): DGGITQSPKYLFRKEGQNVTLSCEQNLNHDAMYWYRQDPGQGLRLIYYSQIVNDFQKGDIAEGYSVSREKKESFPLTVTSAQKNPTAFYLCASSFPGQGINEQFFGPGTRLTVL.

The V and J genes are TRBV2 and TRBJ2-3; 12 bases align to TRBD2. CDR1 is SNHLY and CDR2 is FYNNEI in the germline V gene. With 1 base clipped from V and 2 bases from J, the junction kept 1 base outside the gene matches. The CDR3 is made up of 16 amino acids. The CDR3 reads CASSEGTSGNTDTQYF. The CDR3 DNA reads TGTGCCAGCAGTGAAGGGACTAGCGGGAACACAGATACGCAGTATTTT.

The V and J genes are TRBV28 and TRBJ2-3; unclear D gene. The CDR3 length is 13 residues. Trimming cost V 6 bases and J 5 bases, with 12 bases left between them. Looked up from germline, CDR1 is MDHEN and CDR2 is SYDVKM. The CDR3 region has the DNA TGTGCCAGCAGCTTAGGAGTGGAAGATACGCAGTATTTT. This sequence encodes CASSLGVEDTQYF.